This T cell receptor (beta chain) was observed in a study of patients and donors after allogeneic stem cell transplantation. TCRdb reprocessed the RT-PCR reads via MiXCR and lists one record per CDR3 protein. Counted here are more than 850,000 distinct CDR3 sequences, more than 15% occurring once; the ten biggest clones make up 5% to 6.5%. The CDR3 is 15 residues long. Germline V lookup: CDR1 SGHRS, CDR2 YFSETQ. The junction had 6 bases not matched to a gene; V was cut back by 0 bases and J by 5 bases. This clonotype has a count of ten or more. The chain employs TRBV5-1 and TRBJ2-3; 7 bases agree with TRBD1. The sample consisted of blood, either unsorted or a sorted T cell fraction (not recorded which). This sequence was found in a human donor who was either an allogeneic HSCT recipient or a stem cell or donor lymphocyte infusion donor (not recorded which). It is not recorded whose cells these are; they may come from a transplant donor. The CDR3 DNA sequence: TGCGCCAGCAGCTTGGCGGGCAGGGGGAGAGATACGCAGTATTTT. Its protein is CASSLAGRGRDTQYF.